The text below deals with one TCR beta chain. These data are taken from a study of blood T cell repertoires in COVID-19. Study as a whole: Sites across the United States, Italy and Spain contributed samples from acute and convalescent COVID-19. From T cells, B-cell-depleted T cells, or PBMCs came the material, which was cDNA or gDNA.

The CDR3 is 15 amino acids. With 5 bases removed from V and 6 bases from J, the gap between germline ends came to 14 bases. CDR1 is SGHAT, CDR2 FQNNGV, per germline. TCRdb keeps only in-frame clones here, not all; method: immunoSEQ multiplex PCR. The table records 360,000 or so clones, 90% of them present only once. The TCR originated in a young man with active or convalescent COVID-19. The chain employs TRBV11-2 and TRBJ1-6, with D possibly matching TRBD1 (5 bases). Material: peripheral blood. This CDR3 is CASSPWQGSNSPLHF. Here the CDR3 DNA reads TGTGCCAGCAGCCCCTGGCAGGGAAGTAATTCACCCCTCCACTTT.